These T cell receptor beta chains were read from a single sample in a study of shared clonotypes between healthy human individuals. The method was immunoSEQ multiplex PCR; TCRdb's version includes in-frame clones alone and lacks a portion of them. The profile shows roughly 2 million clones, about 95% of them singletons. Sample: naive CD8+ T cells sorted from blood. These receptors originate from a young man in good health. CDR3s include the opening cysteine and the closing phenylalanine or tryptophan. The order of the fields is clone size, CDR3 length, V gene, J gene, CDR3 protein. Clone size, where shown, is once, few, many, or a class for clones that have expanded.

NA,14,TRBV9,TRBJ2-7,CASSVGGDFYEQYF
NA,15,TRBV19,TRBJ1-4,CASSHGPATNEKLFF
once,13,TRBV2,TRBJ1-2,CASSEGTFPGYTF
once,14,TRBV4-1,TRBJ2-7,CASSPVPPGGEQYF
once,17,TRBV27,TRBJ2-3,CASSSRAGSGTGDTQYF
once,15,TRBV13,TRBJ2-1,CASSQSPRETGEQFF
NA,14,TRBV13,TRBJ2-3,CASSLTGSTDTQYF
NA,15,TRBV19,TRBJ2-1,CASSIKAGLYNEQFF
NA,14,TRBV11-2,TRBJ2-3,CASSLGRSMNTQYF
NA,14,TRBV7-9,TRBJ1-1,CASSLPDRNTEAFF
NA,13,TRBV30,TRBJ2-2,CAYSGAGGGELFF
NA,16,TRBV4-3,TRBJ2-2,CASSQVSGGDTGELFF
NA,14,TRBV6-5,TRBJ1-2,CASSYSEGNYGYTF
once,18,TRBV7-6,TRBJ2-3,CASSLKDSGGASSDTQYF
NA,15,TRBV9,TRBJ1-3,CASSPRTGSGNTIYF
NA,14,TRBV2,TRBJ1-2,CASRVQGEGYGYTF
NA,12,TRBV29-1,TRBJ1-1,CSADTGQTEAFF
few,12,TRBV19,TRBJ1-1,CASSDWYTEAFF
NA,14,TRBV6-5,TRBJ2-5,CASSYNQGRETQYF
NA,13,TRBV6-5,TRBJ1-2,CASRLTGDYGYTF
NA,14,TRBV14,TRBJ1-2,CATATQGGDYGYTF
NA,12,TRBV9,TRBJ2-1,CASSVGNNEQFF
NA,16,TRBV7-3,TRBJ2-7,CASSLRVVGLGYEQYF
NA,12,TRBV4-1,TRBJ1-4,CASSLPGGQLYF
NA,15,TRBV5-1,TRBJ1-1,CASSPGRSMNTEAFF
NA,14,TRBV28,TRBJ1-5,CASSLGRGVQPQHF
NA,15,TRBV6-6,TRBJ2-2,CASSPTDTYTGELFF
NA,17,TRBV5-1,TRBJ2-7,CASSEAYQGLVPYEQYF
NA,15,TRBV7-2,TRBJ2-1,CASSLPISSYNEQFF
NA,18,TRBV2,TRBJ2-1,CASITTEALSRSYNEQFF
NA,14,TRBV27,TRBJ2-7,CASSVVQGNYEQYF
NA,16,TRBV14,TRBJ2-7,CASSQGVTSGDYEQYF
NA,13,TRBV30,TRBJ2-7,CAWGQGPDPGQYF
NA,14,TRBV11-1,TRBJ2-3,CASSLAGGGDTQYF
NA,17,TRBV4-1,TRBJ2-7,CASSQEGRGGRANEQYF
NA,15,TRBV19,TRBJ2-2,CASSIGAAGTGELFF
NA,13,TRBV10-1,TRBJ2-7,CASSETGVGEQYF
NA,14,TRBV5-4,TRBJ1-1,CASSPGQGWTEAFF
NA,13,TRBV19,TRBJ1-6,CASRNRDNSPLHF
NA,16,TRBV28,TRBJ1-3,CASSADRLSSGNTIYF
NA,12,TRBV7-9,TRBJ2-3,CASSEVGDTQYF
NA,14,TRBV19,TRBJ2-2,CASSTVPDTGELFF
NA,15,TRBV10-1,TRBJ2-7,CASSSGTVYVYEQYF
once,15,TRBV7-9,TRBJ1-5,CASSLDGSSNQPQHF
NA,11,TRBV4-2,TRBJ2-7,CASSPGYEQYF
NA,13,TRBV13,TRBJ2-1,CASSLGGIDEQFF
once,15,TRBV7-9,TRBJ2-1,CASSVPGMDGQWQFF
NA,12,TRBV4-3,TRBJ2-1,CASSQLGGEQFF
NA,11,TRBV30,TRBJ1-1,CAWEEGTEAFF
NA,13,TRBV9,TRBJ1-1,CASSRADYTEAFF
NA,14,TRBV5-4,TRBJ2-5,CASSLLTDQETQYF
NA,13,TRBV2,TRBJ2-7,CASLAKDSYEQYF
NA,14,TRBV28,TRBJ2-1,CASSSQGYYNEQFF